These T cell receptor beta chains were read from a single sample in a study of T cell clones after liver transplantation. TCRdb's table, derived via immunoSEQ multiplex PCR, lists solely in-frame clones and lacks some. The sample holds 72,000 or so clones, around 78% seen once. Specimen: CD4+ T cells from blood, collected at the 22-month timepoint. These TCRs come from a human patient who received a liver transplant. These T cells may partly come from the graft donor. Each CDR3 is given with its conserved first and last residue. Fields, in order: J gene, V gene, D gene, CDR3 protein, CDR3 DNA. A D gene is named only where the DNA matches it firmly.

j_call: TRBJ2-5
v_call: TRBV7-3
d_call: TRBD2
cdr3_aa: CASSSTGLAEETQYF
cdr3_nt: TGTGCCAGCAGCTCTACGGGACTAGCGGAAGAGACCCAGTACTTC

j_call: TRBJ2-1
v_call: TRBV7-3
d_call: .
cdr3_aa: CASSLEGGGPNEQFF
cdr3_nt: TGTGCCAGCAGCTTAGAGGGAGGGGGCCCCAATGAGCAGTTCTTC

j_call: TRBJ2-3
v_call: TRBV9
d_call: .
cdr3_aa: CASSVGNGAGFTDTQYF
cdr3_nt: TGTGCCAGCAGCGTAGGAAATGGGGCGGGCTTCACAGATACGCAGTATTTT

j_call: TRBJ2-2
v_call: TRBV5-4
d_call: .
cdr3_aa: CASSFQPQGGTGELFF
cdr3_nt: TGTGCCAGCAGCTTCCAACCACAGGGAGGCACCGGGGAGCTGTTTTTT

j_call: TRBJ1-3
v_call: TRBV4-2
d_call: TRBD1
cdr3_aa: CASSQDGTGNSGNTIYF
cdr3_nt: TGTGCCAGCAGCCAGGATGGGACAGGCAACTCTGGAAACACCATATATTTT

j_call: TRBJ2-6
v_call: TRBV4-1
d_call: TRBD1
cdr3_aa: CASSQDGGDRVFSGANVLTF
cdr3_nt: TGCGCCAGCAGCCAAGATGGTGGGGACAGGGTCTTCTCTGGGGCCAACGTCCTGACTTTC

j_call: TRBJ1-4
v_call: TRBV7-2
d_call: .
cdr3_aa: CASSLTTDLSTNEKLFF
cdr3_nt: TGTGCCAGCAGCTTAACCACAGACCTTTCAACTAATGAAAAACTGTTTTTT

j_call: TRBJ2-1
v_call: TRBV7-3
d_call: .
cdr3_aa: CASSQSGRLYGEQFF
cdr3_nt: TGTGCCAGCAGCCAGTCGGGGAGGCTCTATGGTGAGCAGTTCTTC

j_call: TRBJ1-2
v_call: TRBV4-3
d_call: .
cdr3_aa: CASSRGRGLGYGYTF
cdr3_nt: TGCGCCAGCAGCCGAGGTCGGGGTTTAGGCTATGGCTACACCTTC

j_call: TRBJ2-3
v_call: TRBV18
d_call: .
cdr3_aa: CASSLRDSTDTQYF
cdr3_nt: TGTGCCAGCTCACTCCGGGACAGCACAGATACGCAGTATTTT

j_call: TRBJ1-5
v_call: TRBV7-8
d_call: .
cdr3_aa: CASREGLGQPQHF
cdr3_nt: TGTGCCAGCAGGGAGGGTCTCGGTCAGCCCCAGCATTTT